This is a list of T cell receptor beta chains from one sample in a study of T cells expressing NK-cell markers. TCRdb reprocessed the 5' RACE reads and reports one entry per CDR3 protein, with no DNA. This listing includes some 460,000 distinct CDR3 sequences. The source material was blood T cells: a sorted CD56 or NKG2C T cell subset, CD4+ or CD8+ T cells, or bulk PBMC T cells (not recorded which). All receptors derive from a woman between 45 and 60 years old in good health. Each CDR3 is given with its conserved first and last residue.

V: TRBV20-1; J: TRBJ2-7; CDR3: CSAPSPRGVYEQYF
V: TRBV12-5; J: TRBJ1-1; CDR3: CASGLVQVSENTEAFF
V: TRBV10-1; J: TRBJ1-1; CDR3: CASSEAAVPPEAFF
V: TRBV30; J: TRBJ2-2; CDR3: CAWTFFGTNTGELFF
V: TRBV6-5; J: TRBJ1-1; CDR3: CASSYDRNTEAFF
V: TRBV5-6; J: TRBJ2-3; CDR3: CASSSDYADTQYF
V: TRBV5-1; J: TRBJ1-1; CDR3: CASSLDGMQGVATEAFF
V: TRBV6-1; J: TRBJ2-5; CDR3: CASRVLRGGQGFQETQYF
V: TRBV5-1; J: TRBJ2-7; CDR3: CASSAGLAGEWEQYF
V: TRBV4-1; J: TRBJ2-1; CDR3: CASSFSGSLLEQFF
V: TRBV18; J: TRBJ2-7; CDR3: CASSPPSGSNEQYF
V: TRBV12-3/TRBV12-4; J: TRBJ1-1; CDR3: CASSRGGGITEAFF
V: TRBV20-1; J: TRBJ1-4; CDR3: CSARSLHNEKLFF
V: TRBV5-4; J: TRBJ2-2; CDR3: CASSLSGTMGTGELFF
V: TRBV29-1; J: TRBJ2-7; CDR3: CSVAKTGGYEQYF
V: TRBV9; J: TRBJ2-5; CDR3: CASSVPVLGRIQETQYF
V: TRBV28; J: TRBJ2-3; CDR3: CASSFYPRGGRTDTQYF
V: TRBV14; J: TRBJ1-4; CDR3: CASSPRGIEKLFF
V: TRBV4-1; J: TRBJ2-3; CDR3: CASSQGLAGTDTQYF
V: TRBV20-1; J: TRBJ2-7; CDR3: CSARVRLVAGEQYF
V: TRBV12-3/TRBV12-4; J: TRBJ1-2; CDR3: CASSFRQGDGYTF
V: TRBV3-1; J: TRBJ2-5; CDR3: CASSQATGGFETQYF
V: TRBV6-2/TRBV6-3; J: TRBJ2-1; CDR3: CASSYSVTGGSPSYNEQFF
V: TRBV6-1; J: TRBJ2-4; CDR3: CASSGTSLAKNIQYF
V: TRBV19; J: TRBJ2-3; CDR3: CASSTGTGDSDTQYF